Here is one T cell receptor (beta chain) with its context. The sample holds other DNA sequences that translate to the same CDR3. CDR1 and CDR2 from the germline V gene are LGHNA and YSLEER. The V gene end was trimmed by 4 bases and the J gene end by 1 base; junction bases not matched to a gene: 6. The CDR3 is 15 amino acids. This sample stems from a study of cytomegalovirus exposure and HLA in healthy donors. The PCR employed 60 Vbeta primers together with 13 Jbeta primers. The assay was immunoSEQ multiplex PCR, and TCRdb's table has in-frame clones only and misses some. The data contain 150,000 to 200,000 clones, more than 70% of them seen just once; the ten biggest clones take up around 1%.

The gene calls are TRBV4-3 and TRBJ2-7; 8 positions agree with TRBD2. The sequenced material came from PBMCs. This receptor was obtained from a middle-aged woman in good health and CMV-seronegative. CDR3 DNA: TGCGCCAGCAGCCCAGGACTAGCCGATTCCTACGAGCAGTACTTC. This codes for CASSPGLADSYEQYF.